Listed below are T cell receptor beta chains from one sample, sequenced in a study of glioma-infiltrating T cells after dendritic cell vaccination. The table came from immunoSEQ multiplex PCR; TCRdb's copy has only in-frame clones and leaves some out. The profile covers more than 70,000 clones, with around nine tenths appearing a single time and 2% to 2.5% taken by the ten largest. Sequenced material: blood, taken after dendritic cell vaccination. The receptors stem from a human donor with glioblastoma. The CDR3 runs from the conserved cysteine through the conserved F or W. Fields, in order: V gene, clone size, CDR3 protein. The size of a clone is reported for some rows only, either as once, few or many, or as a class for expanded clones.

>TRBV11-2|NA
CASSLSGRVAEAFF
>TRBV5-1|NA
CASSPGQGGEAFF
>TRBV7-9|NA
CASSPPWTSGFSYEQYF
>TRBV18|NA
CASSPAGGDTQYF
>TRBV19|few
CASSIWSGLADNTDTQYF
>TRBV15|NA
CATSREGSGLYEQYF
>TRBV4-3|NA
CASSQGTWTGDYEQYF
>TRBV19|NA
CASSSAEGALGGANVLTF
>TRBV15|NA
CATSSVQGGAEKLFF
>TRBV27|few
CASSPEGTSDYNEQFF
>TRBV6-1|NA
CASTQEGGTEAFF
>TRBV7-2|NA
CASSTPNTGELFF
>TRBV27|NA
CASSTRTSGGLAEQYF
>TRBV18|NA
CASSPGSNYSNYTF
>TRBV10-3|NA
CAISWGGTEAFF
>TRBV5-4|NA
CASSVGLAGNTGELFF
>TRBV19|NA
CASMITADTYTF
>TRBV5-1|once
CASSSTGGDGETQYF
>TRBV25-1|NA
CASRSGTGDTEAFF
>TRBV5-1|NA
CASSLAGEYEQYF
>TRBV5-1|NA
CASSLVAEGLYEQYF
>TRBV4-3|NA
CASSQVQGGTYEQYF
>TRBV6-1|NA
CASTEGRVWENIQYF
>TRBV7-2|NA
CASSLAGVLEAFF
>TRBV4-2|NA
CASSRTGLASTDTQYF
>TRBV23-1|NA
CASTHPGEGPSTDTQYF